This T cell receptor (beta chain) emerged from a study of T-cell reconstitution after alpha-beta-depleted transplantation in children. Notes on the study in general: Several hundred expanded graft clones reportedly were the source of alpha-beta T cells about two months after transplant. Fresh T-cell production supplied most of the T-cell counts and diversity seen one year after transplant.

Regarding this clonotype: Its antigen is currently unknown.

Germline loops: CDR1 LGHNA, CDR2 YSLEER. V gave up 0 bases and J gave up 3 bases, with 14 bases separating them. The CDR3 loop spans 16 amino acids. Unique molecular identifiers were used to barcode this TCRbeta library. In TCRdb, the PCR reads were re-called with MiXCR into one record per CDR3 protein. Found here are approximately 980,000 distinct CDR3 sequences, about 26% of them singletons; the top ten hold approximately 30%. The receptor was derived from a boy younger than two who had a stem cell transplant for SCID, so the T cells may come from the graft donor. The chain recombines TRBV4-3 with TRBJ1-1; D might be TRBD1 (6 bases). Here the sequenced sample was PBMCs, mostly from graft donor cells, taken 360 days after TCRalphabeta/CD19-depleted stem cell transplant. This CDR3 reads CASSQETGAGDTEAFF. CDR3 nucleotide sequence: TGCGCCAGCAGCCAAGAGACGGGGGCGGGGGACACTGAAGCTTTCTTT.